This T cell receptor (beta chain) was sequenced for a study of OX40 agonist ivuxolimab in advanced cancers. As for the study in general: As their treatment, patients were administered ivuxolimab, an agonistic anti-OX40 (CD134) antibody.

With autoimmune disease history or systemic immunosuppression, patients were excluded. To note about this clone: Its antigen is not identified.

Study-wide findings and caveats: The average count of expanded clones was higher among CD8+ T cells than among CD4+.

CDR1 is SQVTM and CDR2 is ANQGSEA in the germline V gene. V was pared by 7 bases and J by 6 bases, with 12 bases between. The CDR3 extends over 12 amino acids. Sequenced by immunoSEQ multiplex PCR; TCRdb stores in-frame clones only, minus some. This table has 55,000 to 95,000 clones, around nine tenths appearing once. This TCR derives from an adult with an advanced solid tumor such as melanoma, head and neck, liver or kidney cancer. J is TRBJ1-4 and V is TRBV29-1; D uncertain. The sample consisted of CD4+ or CD8+ T cells sorted from blood, taken in a trial of the OX40 agonist ivuxolimab. CDR3 bases: TGCAGCGCTCAGTCGGGGTATGAAAAACTGTTTTTT. Translated: CSAQSGYEKLFF.